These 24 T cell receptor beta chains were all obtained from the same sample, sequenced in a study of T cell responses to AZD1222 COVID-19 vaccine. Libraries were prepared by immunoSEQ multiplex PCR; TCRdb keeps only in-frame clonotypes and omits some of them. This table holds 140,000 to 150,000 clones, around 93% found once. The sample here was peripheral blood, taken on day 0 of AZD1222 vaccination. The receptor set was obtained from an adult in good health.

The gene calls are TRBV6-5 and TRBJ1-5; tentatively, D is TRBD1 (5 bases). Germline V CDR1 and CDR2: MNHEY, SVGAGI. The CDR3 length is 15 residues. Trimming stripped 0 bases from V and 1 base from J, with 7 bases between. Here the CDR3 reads CASSYSGGSNQPQHF. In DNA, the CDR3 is TGTGCCAGCAGTTACTCGGGGGGAAGCAATCAGCCCCAGCATTTT.

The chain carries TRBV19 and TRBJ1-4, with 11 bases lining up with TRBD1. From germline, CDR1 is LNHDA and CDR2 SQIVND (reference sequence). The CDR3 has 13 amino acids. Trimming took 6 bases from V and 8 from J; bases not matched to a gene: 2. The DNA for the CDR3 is TGTGCCAGTAGGCGGACAGGGGGCGAAAAACTGTTTTTT. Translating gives CASRRTGGEKLFF.

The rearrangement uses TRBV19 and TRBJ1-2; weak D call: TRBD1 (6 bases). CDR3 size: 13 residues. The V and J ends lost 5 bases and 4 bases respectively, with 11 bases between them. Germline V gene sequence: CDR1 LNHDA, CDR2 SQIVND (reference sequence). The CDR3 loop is CASSRGRGYGYTF. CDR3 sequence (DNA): TGTGCCAGTAGTCGAGGCAGGGGCTATGGCTACACCTTC.

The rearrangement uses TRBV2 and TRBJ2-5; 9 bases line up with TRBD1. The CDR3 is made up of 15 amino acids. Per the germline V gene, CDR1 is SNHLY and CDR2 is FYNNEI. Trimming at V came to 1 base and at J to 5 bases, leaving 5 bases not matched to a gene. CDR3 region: CASSEDRGRVETQYF. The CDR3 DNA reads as TGTGCCAGCAGTGAAGACAGGGGGCGAGTGGAGACCCAGTACTTC.

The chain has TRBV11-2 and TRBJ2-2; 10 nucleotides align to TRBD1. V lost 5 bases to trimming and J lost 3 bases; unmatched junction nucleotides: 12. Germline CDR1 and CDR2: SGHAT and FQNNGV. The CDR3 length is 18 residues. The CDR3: CASSQRGVGQGYTGELFF. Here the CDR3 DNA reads TGTGCCAGCAGCCAAAGGGGGGTGGGACAGGGGTACACCGGGGAGCTGTTTTTT.

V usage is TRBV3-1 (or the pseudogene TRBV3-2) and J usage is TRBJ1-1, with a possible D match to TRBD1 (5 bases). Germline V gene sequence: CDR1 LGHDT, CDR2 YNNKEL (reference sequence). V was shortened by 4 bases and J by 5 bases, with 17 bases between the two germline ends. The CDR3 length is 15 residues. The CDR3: CASSPRIQGGTEAFF. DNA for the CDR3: TGTGCCAGCAGCCCACGAATTCAGGGAGGAACTGAAGCTTTCTTT.

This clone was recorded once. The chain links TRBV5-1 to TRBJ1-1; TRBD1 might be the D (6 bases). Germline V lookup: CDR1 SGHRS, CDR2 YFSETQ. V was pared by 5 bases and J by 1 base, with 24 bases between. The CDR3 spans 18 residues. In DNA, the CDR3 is TGCGCCAGCAGTCATGGAAGTGTGGCAGGGGCCTGGAACACTGAAGCTTTCTTT. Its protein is CASSHGSVAGAWNTEAFF.

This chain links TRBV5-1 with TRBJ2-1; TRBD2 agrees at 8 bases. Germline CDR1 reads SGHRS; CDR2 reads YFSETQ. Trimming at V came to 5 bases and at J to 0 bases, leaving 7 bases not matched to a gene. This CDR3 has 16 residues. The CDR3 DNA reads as TGCGCCAGCAGTTTCAGCGGGACTAGCTCCTACAATGAGCAGTTCTTC. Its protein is CASSFSGTSSYNEQFF.

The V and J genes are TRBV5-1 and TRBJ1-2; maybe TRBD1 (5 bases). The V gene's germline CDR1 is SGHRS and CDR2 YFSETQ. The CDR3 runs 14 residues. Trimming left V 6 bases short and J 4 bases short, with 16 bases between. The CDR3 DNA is TGCGCCAGCACTCTGAGGGAGGGGTCCTATGGCTACACCTTC. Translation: CASTLREGSYGYTF.

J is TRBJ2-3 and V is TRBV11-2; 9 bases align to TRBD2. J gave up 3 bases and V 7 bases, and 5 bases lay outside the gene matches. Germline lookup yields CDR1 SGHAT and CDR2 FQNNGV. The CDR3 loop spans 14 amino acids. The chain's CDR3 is CASTVAGATDTQYF. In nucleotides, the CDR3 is TGTGCCAGCACCGTAGCGGGAGCTACAGATACGCAGTATTTT.

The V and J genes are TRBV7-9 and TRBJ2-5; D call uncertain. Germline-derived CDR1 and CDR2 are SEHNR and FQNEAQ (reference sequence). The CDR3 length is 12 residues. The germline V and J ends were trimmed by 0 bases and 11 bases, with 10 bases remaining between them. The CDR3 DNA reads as TGTGCCAGCAGCTTAGCAGAAGGCCGGCAGTACTTC. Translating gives CASSLAEGRQYF.

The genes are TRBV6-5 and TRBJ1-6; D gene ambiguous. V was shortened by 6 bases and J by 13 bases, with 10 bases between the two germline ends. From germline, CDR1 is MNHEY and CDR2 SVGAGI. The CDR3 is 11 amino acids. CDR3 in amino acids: CASRVLGPLHF. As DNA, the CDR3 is TGTGCCAGCAGGGTTTTGGGGCCCCTCCACTTT.

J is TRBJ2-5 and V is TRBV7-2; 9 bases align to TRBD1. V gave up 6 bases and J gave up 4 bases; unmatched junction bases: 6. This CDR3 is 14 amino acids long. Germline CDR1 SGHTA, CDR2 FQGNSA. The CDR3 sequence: CASSLQGAGETQYF. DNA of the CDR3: TGTGCCAGCAGTCTACAGGGGGCCGGAGAGACCCAGTACTTC.

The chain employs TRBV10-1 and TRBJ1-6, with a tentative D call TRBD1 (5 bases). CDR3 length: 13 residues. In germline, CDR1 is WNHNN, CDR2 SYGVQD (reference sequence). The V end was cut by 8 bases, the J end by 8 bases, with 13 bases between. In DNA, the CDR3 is TGCGCCAGCTCGGGGCGGGTGGATTCACCCCTCCACTTT. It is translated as CASSGRVDSPLHF.

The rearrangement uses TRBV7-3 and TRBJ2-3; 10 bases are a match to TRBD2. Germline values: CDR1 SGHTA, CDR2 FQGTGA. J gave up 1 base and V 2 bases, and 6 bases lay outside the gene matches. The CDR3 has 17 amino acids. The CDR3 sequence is CASSLLGLAGGTDTQYF. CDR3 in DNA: TGTGCCAGCAGCTTACTTGGGCTAGCGGGGGGCACAGATACGCAGTATTTT.

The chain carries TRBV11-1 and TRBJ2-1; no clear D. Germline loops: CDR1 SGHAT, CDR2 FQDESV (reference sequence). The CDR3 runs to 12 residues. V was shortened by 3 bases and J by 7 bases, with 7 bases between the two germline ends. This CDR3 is CASSFLVNEQFF. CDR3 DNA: TGTGCCAGCAGCTTCTTAGTAAATGAGCAGTTCTTC.

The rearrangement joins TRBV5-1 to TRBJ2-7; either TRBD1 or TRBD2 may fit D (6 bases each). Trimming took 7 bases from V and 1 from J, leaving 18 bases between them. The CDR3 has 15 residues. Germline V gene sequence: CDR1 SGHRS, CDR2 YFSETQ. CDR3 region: CASSFRGQGSYEQYF. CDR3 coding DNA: TGCGCCAGCTCTTTTCGGGGGCAAGGGTCCTACGAGCAGTACTTC.

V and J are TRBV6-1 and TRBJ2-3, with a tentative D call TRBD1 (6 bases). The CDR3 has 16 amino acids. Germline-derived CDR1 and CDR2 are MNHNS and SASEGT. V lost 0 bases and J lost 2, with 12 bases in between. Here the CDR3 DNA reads TGTGCCAGCAGTGAAGCGGGGGCCCGACTCACAGATACGCAGTATTTT. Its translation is CASSEAGARLTDTQYF.

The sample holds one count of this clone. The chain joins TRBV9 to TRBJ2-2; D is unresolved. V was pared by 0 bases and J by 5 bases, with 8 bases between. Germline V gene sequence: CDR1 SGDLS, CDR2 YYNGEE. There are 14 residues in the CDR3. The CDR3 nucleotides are TGTGCCAGCAGCGTAGTGTTGGGGACCGGGGAGCTGTTTTTT. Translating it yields CASSVVLGTGELFF.

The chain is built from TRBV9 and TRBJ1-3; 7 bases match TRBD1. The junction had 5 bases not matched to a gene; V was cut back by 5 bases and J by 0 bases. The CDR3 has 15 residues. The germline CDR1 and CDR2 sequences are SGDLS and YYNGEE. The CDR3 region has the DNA TGTGCCAGCAGTGTTGGGACAGCCTCTGGAAACACCATATATTTT. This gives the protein CASSVGTASGNTIYF.

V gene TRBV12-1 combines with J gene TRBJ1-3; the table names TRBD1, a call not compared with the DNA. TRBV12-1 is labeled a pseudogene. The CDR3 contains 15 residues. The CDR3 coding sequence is TGTGCCAGCAGCTCGGACAGGGCCGGGGGAGGCACCATATATTTT. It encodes CASSSDRAGGGTIYF.

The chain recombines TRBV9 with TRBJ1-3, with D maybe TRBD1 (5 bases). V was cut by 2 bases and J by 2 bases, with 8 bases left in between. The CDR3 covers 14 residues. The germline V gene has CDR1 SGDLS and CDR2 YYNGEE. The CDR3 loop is CASSVGGAGNTIYF. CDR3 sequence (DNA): TGTGCCAGCAGCGTCGGAGGGGCTGGAAACACCATATATTTT.

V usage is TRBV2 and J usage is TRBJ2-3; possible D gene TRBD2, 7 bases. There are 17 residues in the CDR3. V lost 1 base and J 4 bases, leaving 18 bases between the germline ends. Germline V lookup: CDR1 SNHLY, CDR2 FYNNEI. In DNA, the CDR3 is TGTGCCAGCAGTGAAGTGGGGGGGGCCGTTTGGGCAGATACGCAGTATTTT. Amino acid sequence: CASSEVGGAVWADTQYF.

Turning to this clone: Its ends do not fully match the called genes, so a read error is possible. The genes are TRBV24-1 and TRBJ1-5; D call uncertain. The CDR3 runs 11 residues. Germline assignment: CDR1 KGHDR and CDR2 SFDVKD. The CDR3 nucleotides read TGTGCCACCAGTGACTCGACGGCCTGGGATTTT. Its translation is CATSDSTAWDF.